Listed below are T cell receptor beta chains from one sample, sequenced in a study of human T cells and chemical hapten exposure. TCRdb re-called the RACE reads with MiXCR, one entry per CDR3 protein. The profile shows fewer than 150,000 distinct CDR3 sequences, about 13% of them singletons. Here the sequenced sample was whole blood, taken in connection with sensitization to the hapten diphenylcyclopropenone (DPC). The source of these receptors is a woman aged 18-30 years with alopecia areata. Some clones in this sample may be carry-over from other donors' samples. The CDR3 runs from the conserved cysteine through the conserved F or W. A D gene is named only where the DNA matches it firmly. Where a row states a size, it is once, few, many or the class of an expanded clone; other rows omit it.

d_gene,abundance,j_gene,v_gene,CDR3nt,CDR3aa
.,.,TRBJ2-7,TRBV27,TGTGCCAGCAGTTTATCGGGAGACGCTACCTACGAGCAGTACTTC,CASSLSGDATYEQYF
.,.,TRBJ2-3,TRBV18,TGTGCCAGCTCACCACAGGGTGGAAGCACAGATACGCAGTATTTT,CASSPQGGSTDTQYF
.,.,TRBJ1-2,TRBV5-5,TGTGCCAGCAGCCGGGACCCGACAGTGAACTATGGCTACACCTTC,CASSRDPTVNYGYTF
.,many,TRBJ1-1,TRBV6-2/TRBV6-3,TGTGCCAGCAGTCGACAAACTGTGGCTGAAGCTTTCTTT,CASSRQTVAEAFF
TRBD2,few,TRBJ2-5,TRBV29-1,TGCAGCGTTGGGTCCGGGAGGGTCAGCTCGGAGACCCAGTACTTC,CSVGSGRVSSETQYF
TRBD1,many,TRBJ1-1,TRBV5-1,TGCGCCAGCAGCTTCCGGACAGGGAGGGGGCACACTGAAGCTTTCTTT,CASSFRTGRGHTEAFF
.,.,TRBJ2-2,TRBV7-2,TGTGCCAGCAGCTCAACTAGCCTAGGGGTCGGGGAGCTGTTTTTT,CASSSTSLGVGELFF
.,few,TRBJ2-7,TRBV11-2,TGTGCCAGCAGCTTAGCGGGGGGCCATTTGGAGCAGTACTTC,CASSLAGGHLEQYF
.,few,TRBJ2-7,TRBV28,TGTGCCAGCAGTTTACCGGGGGATCTATACGAGCAGTACTTC,CASSLPGDLYEQYF
TRBD1,many,TRBJ2-2,TRBV29-1,TGCAGCGCGACAGGGAACCCCGGGGAGCTGTTTTTT,CSATGNPGELFF
.,many,TRBJ1-1,TRBV29-1,TGCAGCGTTGATCAAGGACGGGTAAGAGGGGGAGCTTTCTTT,CSVDQGRVRGGAFF
.,few,TRBJ1-4,TRBV2,TGTGCCAGCAGTGCCTTCGCAGTCAGGGTCGGTGAAAAACTGTTTTTT,CASSAFAVRVGEKLFF
TRBD1,.,TRBJ1-1,TRBV29-1,TGCAGCGTTGATGGCTGGGACAGCAACACTGAAGCTTTCTTT,CSVDGWDSNTEAFF
.,few,TRBJ2-3,TRBV7-2,TGTGCCAGCAGCCAAAGCAGGCGGGGCCAGGGAACAGATACGCAGTATTTT,CASSQSRRGQGTDTQYF
.,.,TRBJ1-6,TRBV4-3,TGCGCCAGCAGCCAAGAGGGCAGGGGAGGCTCACCCCTCCACTTT,CASSQEGRGGSPLHF
TRBD2,.,TRBJ2-2,TRBV5-6,TGTGCCAGCAGCTATCTAGCGGGGGGGCCCCGCACCGGGGAGCTGTTTTTT,CASSYLAGGPRTGELFF
.,.,TRBJ2-7,TRBV28,TGTGCCAGCGGCAGGGCCGAGCAGTACTTC,CASGRAEQYF
.,.,TRBJ2-1,TRBV10-2,TGCGCCAGCAATCAGGTGCCCCGGCAGTTCTTC,CASNQVPRQFF
.,few,TRBJ1-1,TRBV7-3,TGTGCCAGCAGCTTAGGTGGGGGGCCCACTGAAGCTTTCTTT,CASSLGGGPTEAFF
TRBD1,few,TRBJ1-1,TRBV3-1,TGTGCCGTGTCCCGGGGACAGGGTAGCGAAGCTTTCTTT,CAVSRGQGSEAFF
.,.,TRBJ1-4,TRBV28,TGTGCCAGCAGTTTACCGGACAGAAATGAAAAACTGTTTTTT,CASSLPDRNEKLFF
TRBD1,many,TRBJ2-3,TRBV2,TGTGCCAGCAGCGTGAGGACAGGGGGCACAGATACGCAGTATTTT,CASSVRTGGTDTQYF
.,.,TRBJ2-3,TRBV28,TGTGCCAGCACCGGACTTTCGGATACGCAGTATTTT,CASTGLSDTQYF
.,.,TRBJ1-1,TRBV7-2,TGTGCCAGCAGCTTTGGGGGCAGGGAGACAGCTTTCTTT,CASSFGGRETAFF
.,few,TRBJ1-2,TRBV6-6,TGTGCCAGCACCCATAGGGGGGTAAACATCTATGGCTACACCTTC,CASTHRGVNIYGYTF
.,few,TRBJ2-7,TRBV14,TGTGCCAGCAGCCCCTGGGCTAGCAGTCCCTACGAGCAGTACTTC,CASSPWASSPYEQYF
.,.,TRBJ2-2,TRBV24-1,TGTGCCACCAGTGATACGGGCAACACCGGGGAGCTGTTTTTT,CATSDTGNTGELFF
.,many,TRBJ2-3,TRBV12-3/TRBV12-4,TGTGCCAGCACCTCCTCGGGGGCCCTCACAGATACGCAGTATTTT,CASTSSGALTDTQYF
.,few,TRBJ1-2,TRBV5-4,TGTGCCAGCAGGTTTTTTAACAGGGCCAGGGACTATGGCTACACCTTC,CASRFFNRARDYGYTF
TRBD1,few,TRBJ2-5,TRBV18,TGTGCCAGCTCACGTTCAGGACAGGGTCAAGAGACCCAGTACTTC,CASSRSGQGQETQYF
.,few,TRBJ2-4,TRBV15,TGTGCCACCAGCAAAGGGTTCATTCAGTACTTC,CATSKGFIQYF
TRBD1,many,TRBJ1-2,TRBV6-2/TRBV6-3,TGTGCCAGCAGTTACGGACAGGTCTATGGCTACACCTTC,CASSYGQVYGYTF
.,many,TRBJ2-5,TRBV7-7,TGTGCCAGCAGCTCCCTCAGCGCCCAAGAGACCCAGTACTTC,CASSSLSAQETQYF
TRBD1,many,TRBJ1-1,TRBV6-2/TRBV6-3,TGTGCCAGCAATTATCAGGGGGCAACTGAAGCTTTCTTT,CASNYQGATEAFF
.,many,TRBJ2-1,TRBV7-9,TGTGCCAGCAGCTTCGGCGTCGGGACTCTCGATGAGCAGTTCTTC,CASSFGVGTLDEQFF
.,.,TRBJ2-1,TRBV27,TGTGCCAGCAGTCCCCGTCTGATTAGGAACAATGAGCAGTTCTTC,CASSPRLIRNNEQFF
.,few,TRBJ2-3,TRBV11-3,TGTGCCAGCAGCCCCGGGAAATGGGGCGGGGAGGGCACAGATACGCAGTATTTT,CASSPGKWGGEGTDTQYF
.,.,TRBJ1-1,TRBV6-2/TRBV6-3,TGTGCCAGCAGTAACTCGATGGGGGCAAACACTGAAGCTTTCTTT,CASSNSMGANTEAFF
TRBD1,few,TRBJ2-1,TRBV24-1,TGTGCCACCAGTGAACCCGGGACAGGGTTTCGCAATGAGCAGTTCTTC,CATSEPGTGFRNEQFF
TRBD1,.,TRBJ1-6,TRBV5-1,TGCGCCAGCAGCTCCTCCGGGACAGATAATTCACCCCTCCACTTT,CASSSSGTDNSPLHF
.,many,TRBJ2-2,TRBV11-2,TGTGCCAGCAGCTTAGGACTAGGAGAGTCCGGGGAGCTGTTTTTT,CASSLGLGESGELFF
.,.,TRBJ1-1,TRBV20-1,TGCAGTGCTAGAGACTCGGGGCTCCCAGGGACTGAAGCTTTCTTT,CSARDSGLPGTEAFF
.,few,TRBJ2-7,TRBV21-1,TGTGCCAGCAGCAAGCTGAGGGACTCCTACGAGCAGTACTTC,CASSKLRDSYEQYF
TRBD2,.,TRBJ2-7,TRBV5-3,TGTGCCAGAAGCTTGTTCCGGGGGGAGGAATCCTACGAGCAGTACTTC,CARSLFRGEESYEQYF
.,few,TRBJ2-7,TRBV7-9,TGTGCCAGCAGCTTCGGTTTTTCCTACGAGCAGTACTTC,CASSFGFSYEQYF
.,.,TRBJ2-7,TRBV6-2/TRBV6-3,TGTGCCAGCAGTTACCAGGGGCGGATCTACGAGCAGTACTTC,CASSYQGRIYEQYF
.,many,TRBJ1-1,TRBV28,TGTGCCAGCAGTGGGGGTCCTACGCGGGAAGCTTTCTTT,CASSGGPTREAFF
.,few,TRBJ2-1,TRBV11-2,TGTGCCAGCAGCTTAAATAACAGGGTCGGTAGTGAGCAGTTCTTC,CASSLNNRVGSEQFF